This passage covers 10 T cell receptor beta chains from one sample sequenced in a study of blood T cell repertoires in COVID-19. TCRdb keeps only in-frame clones here, not all; method: immunoSEQ multiplex PCR. The sample carries about 260,000 clones, 87% recorded once. Sequencing used peripheral blood. These receptors all stem from a woman in her 40s who had recovered from COVID-19.

This chain links TRBV11-1 with TRBJ1-2; no reliable D call. The germline V gene encodes CDR1 SGHAT and CDR2 FQDESV (reference sequence). V lost 6 bases to trimming and J lost 4 bases, with 15 bases between them. CDR3 length: 14 residues. The CDR3 region is CASRPPGRGYGYTF. The CDR3 DNA reads as TGTGCCAGCAGACCTCCCGGACGGGGCTATGGCTACACCTTC.

The V call is TRBV9, the J call TRBJ1-1; D possibly corresponds to TRBD1 (5 bases). Germline V gene data show CDR1 as SGDLS and CDR2 as YYNGEE. V lost 2 bases and J lost 5, with 16 bases in between. The CDR3 sequence is 15 residues long. The CDR3 bases are TGTGCCAGCAGCGTTGGGGGGGTCCCAAGGACTGAAGCTTTCTTT. It encodes CASSVGGVPRTEAFF.

The J gene is TRBJ2-5, the V gene TRBV6-4, with D uncertain. Looked up from germline, CDR1 is MRHNA and CDR2 is SNTAGT. V was shortened by 3 bases and J by 2 bases, with 7 bases between the two germline ends. CDR3 size: 13 residues. The CDR3 nucleotides read TGTGCCAGCAGTGAGGCAGTACAAGAGACCCAGTACTTC. Its translation: CASSEAVQETQYF.

This sequence joins TRBV14 and TRBJ2-2, with D perhaps TRBD1 (6 bases). Trimming shortened V by 4 bases and J by 0 bases, and 15 bases separated the two germline ends. The length of the CDR3 is 17 residues. From germline, CDR1 is SGHDN and CDR2 FVKESK. The CDR3 nucleotides read TGTGCCAGCAGCCCCCTGAAGGGGACACCGAACACCGGGGAGCTGTTTTTT. Protein product: CASSPLKGTPNTGELFF.

This chain uses TRBV27 with TRBJ2-5, with 7 bases fitting TRBD2. Germline V lookup: CDR1 MNHEY, CDR2 SMNVEV (reference sequence). Trimming cost V 3 bases and J 5 bases; bases outside gene matches: 6. CDR3 length equals 14 residues. CDR3 sequence (DNA): TGTGCCAGCAGTTTCGCGGGAGCGGACGAGACCCAGTACTTC. It is translated as CASSFAGADETQYF.

V and J are TRBV5-4 and TRBJ1-5; D gene ambiguous. Deletions cut 2 bases from V and 11 bases from J, with 14 bases between. The CDR3 is made up of 13 amino acids. Germline V gives CDR1 SGHNT, CDR2 YYREEE (reference sequence). As DNA, the CDR3 is TGTGCCAGCAGCTTTGGGCAAAATACGGCCCAGCATTTT. This gives the protein CASSFGQNTAQHF.

The chain recombines TRBV19 with TRBJ1-2; D perhaps matches TRBD1 (6 bases). The V end was cut by 5 bases, the J end by 4 bases, with 17 bases between. CDR1 LNHDA and CDR2 SQIVND come from the germline V gene (reference sequence). The CDR3 runs to 15 residues. CDR3: CASSFTGIQGYGYTF. The CDR3, as DNA: TGTGCCAGTAGTTTTACAGGGATTCAAGGCTATGGCTACACCTTC. The full variable domain, in which reference TRBV19 and TRBJ1-2 provide the parts outside the CDR3, is DGGITQSPKYLFRKEGQNVTLSCEQNLNHDAMYWYRQDPGQGLRLIYYSQIVNDFQKGDIAEGYSVSREKKESFPLTVTSAQKNPTAFYLCASSFTGIQGYGYTFGSGTRLTVV.

The chain has TRBV18 and TRBJ1-5; D is possibly TRBD1 (5 bases). CDR1 and CDR2 from the germline V gene are KGHSH and LQKENI. The V and J ends lost 2 bases and 6 bases respectively, with 14 bases between them. The CDR3 is made up of 15 amino acids. Here the CDR3 reads CASSPGGGEGQPQHF. CDR3 coding DNA: TGTGCCAGCTCACCAGGTGGAGGGGAAGGTCAGCCCCAGCATTTT. Drawing the rest from reference TRBV18 and TRBJ1-5, the complete variable domain is NAGVMQNPRHLVRRRGQEARLRCSPMKGHSHVYWYRQLPEEGLKFMVYLQKENIIDESGMPKERFSAEFPKEGPSILRIQQVVRGDSAAYFCASSPGGGEGQPQHFGDGTRLSIL.

This rearrangement joins TRBV18 to TRBJ2-1; D might be TRBD1 (6 bases). The germline V gene encodes CDR1 KGHSH and CDR2 LQKENI. This CDR3 is built from 12 residues. V lost 3 bases to trimming and J lost 12 bases, with 12 bases between them. Written as DNA, the CDR3 is TGTGCCAGCTCACCCACAGGGTCCGTGCAGTTCTTC. This sequence encodes CASSPTGSVQFF.

This sequence joins TRBV7-8 and TRBJ1-2, with TRBD1 identical over 7 bases. J was trimmed by 1 base and V by 2 bases; bases with no gene match: 7. Germline lookup yields CDR1 SGHVS and CDR2 FQNEAQ. The CDR3 is 16 amino acids. CDR3 residues: CASSLFDRAYNYGYTF. The CDR3 DNA is TGTGCCAGCAGCTTATTCGACAGGGCCTATAACTATGGCTACACCTTC. Variable domain in full (rest from reference TRBV7-8 and TRBJ1-2): GAGVSQSPRYKVAKRGQDVALRCDPISGHVSLFWYQQALGQGPEFLTYFQNEAQLDKSGLPSDRFFAERPEGSVSTLKIQRTQQEDSAVYLCASSLFDRAYNYGYTFGSGTRLTVV.